The 17 T cell receptor beta chains given below trace back to one sample, sequenced in a study of T cells after somatic rescue of genetic block. Profiling relied on immunoSEQ multiplex PCR, and the TCRdb table lists in-frame clones only, not all of them. The sample lists more than 70,000 clones, 80% to 90% seen once, with 1.6% in the top ten. Source material: peripheral blood mononuclear cells (PBMCs). The receptors were sampled from a woman between 18 and 30 years old.

This sequence joins TRBV2 and TRBJ2-7; D call uncertain. The germline V gene encodes CDR1 SNHLY and CDR2 FYNNEI. Trimming took off 4 bases at V and 0 bases at J, with 10 bases between the two ends. This CDR3 has 14 amino acids. This CDR3 is CASSAAVSSYEQYF. The CDR3 nucleotides read TGTGCCAGCAGTGCCGCGGTTAGCTCCTACGAGCAGTACTTC.

J is TRBJ2-7 and V is TRBV7-8; 10 positions agree with TRBD1. The germline CDR1 and CDR2 sequences are SGHVS and FQNEAQ. With 2 bases clipped from V and 4 bases from J, the junction kept 8 bases outside the gene matches. The CDR3 sequence is 16 residues long. In DNA, the CDR3 is TGTGCCAGCAGCTTAAAACCCGGGACAGGGGAGTACGAGCAGTACTTC. Translation gives CASSLKPGTGEYEQYF.

J is TRBJ2-7 and V is TRBV7-9, with a tentative D call TRBD2 (6 bases). The CDR3 length is 14 residues. The ends were cut back, 6 bases at V and 9 bases at J, with 21 bases in the middle. From germline, CDR1 is SEHNR and CDR2 FQNEAQ (reference sequence). CDR3 in DNA: TGTGCCAGCAGGGAGGGGACCGATACCACGGGGCAGTACTTC. Encoded protein: CASREGTDTTGQYF.

Turning to this clone: Mismatch with germline at one junction end may stem from a read error. The chain employs TRBV7-7 and TRBJ2-1; 12 bases align to TRBD1. This CDR3 region has 16 residues. Germline CDR1 is SSHAT and CDR2 is FNYEAQ (reference sequence). The CDR3 DNA reads as TGTGCTAGCAGCTTAAGGGGACAGGGGGCCAACGATGAGCAGTTCTTC. It encodes CASSLRGQGANDEQFF.

This sequence joins TRBV14 and TRBJ2-2; TRBD2 agrees at 9 bases. This CDR3 comprises 15 residues. CDR1 and CDR2 from the germline V gene are SGHDN and FVKESK. The J segment lost 6 bases and the V segment lost 7 bases, leaving 9 bases of the junction unmatched. CDR3: CASTTGTSRAGELFF. The CDR3 DNA is TGTGCCAGCACCACCGGGACTAGCCGGGCCGGGGAGCTGTTTTTT.

The rearrangement uses TRBV10-3 and TRBJ2-3; D might be TRBD2 (5 bases). The CDR3 sequence is 16 residues long. CDR1 and CDR2 (germline): ENHRY, SYGVKD. Trimming took off 2 bases at V and 1 base at J, with 13 bases between the two ends. The DNA for the CDR3 is TGTGCCATCAGTGAGCGGCTAGCTGGCGGCACAGATACGCAGTATTTT. This encodes CAISERLAGGTDTQYF.

This clone has at least ten counts. The V gene is TRBV25-1, the J gene TRBJ2-2; 9 bases map to TRBD1. Looked up from germline, CDR1 is MGHDK and CDR2 is SYGVNS. This CDR3 contains 15 residues. V was pared by 2 bases and J by 3 bases, with 1 base of the junction left unmatched. The CDR3: CASSERDRDTGELFF. The CDR3 region has the DNA TGTGCCAGCAGTGAAAGGGACAGGGACACCGGGGAGCTGTTTTTT.

Written as DNA, the CDR3 is TGTGCCAGCAGTTACTCGAGCGGAGGGGCCTACGAGCAGTACTTC. As protein: CASSYSSGGAYEQYF. The J gene is TRBJ2-7, the V gene TRBV6-6; tentatively, D is TRBD2 (6 bases). The CDR3 sequence is 15 residues long. Deletions cut 0 bases from V and 2 bases from J, with 11 bases between. Germline CDR1 is MNHNY and CDR2 is SVGAGI (reference sequence).

The V call is TRBV25-1, the J call TRBJ2-2; the D is unclear. Germline CDR1 is MGHDK and CDR2 is SYGVNS. The CDR3 length is 11 residues. Trimming cost V 6 bases and J 3 bases, with 2 bases left between them. CDR3 sequence: CASRHTGELFF. The CDR3 DNA sequence: TGTGCCAGCAGACACACCGGGGAGCTGTTTTTT.

J is TRBJ2-4 and V is TRBV7-8; D remains ambiguous. There are 13 residues in the CDR3. V lost 0 bases and J 12 bases, leaving 12 bases between the germline ends. Per germline, CDR1 SGHVS and CDR2 FQNEAQ. Written as DNA, the CDR3 is TGTGCCAGCAGCTTAGCGGTGGCGGAAGATCAGTACTTC. Its translation: CASSLAVAEDQYF.

The chain couples TRBV28 to TRBJ1-5; D call uncertain. This CDR3 region has 14 residues. Trimming removed 10 bases from V and 2 bases from J, with 15 bases in between. In germline, CDR1 is MDHEN, CDR2 SYDVKM. CDR3: CATNRYRGNQPQHF. CDR3 nucleotides: TGTGCCACCAACCGATATAGGGGCAATCAGCCCCAGCATTTT.

The V gene is TRBV9, the J gene TRBJ1-1; D unresolved. With 2 bases removed from V and 7 bases from J, the gap between germline ends came to 6 bases. The CDR3 extends over 11 amino acids. Germline assignment: CDR1 SGDLS and CDR2 YYNGEE. This CDR3 reads CASSVRDEAFF. CDR3 in DNA: TGTGCCAGCAGCGTTAGGGATGAAGCTTTCTTT.

This clone occurred once. This chain links TRBV28 with TRBJ1-5; D call uncertain. V was clipped by 5 bases and J by 5 bases, with 16 bases between them. Germline CDR1 is MDHEN and CDR2 is SYDVKM. There are 15 residues in the CDR3. The DNA of the CDR3 is TGTGCCAGCAGTCCGCGGAATAGGCTAGATCAGCCCCAGCATTTT. Translated, it gives CASSPRNRLDQPQHF.

This chain links TRBV2 with TRBJ2-5; D remains unclear. CDR3 length: 14 residues. Germline CDR1 and CDR2: SNHLY and FYNNEI. Between the trimmed V and J ends, which lost 2 bases and 2 bases, there was a span of 9 bases. The CDR3 coding sequence is TGTGCCAGCAGTGAACGAGTAGCTCAAGAGACCCAGTACTTC. Translating it yields CASSERVAQETQYF. Complete variable domain (other parts from reference TRBV2 and TRBJ2-5): EPEVTQTPSHQVTQMGQEVILRCVPISNHLYFYWYRQILGQKVEFLVSFYNNEISEKSEIFDDQFSVERPDGSNFTLKIRSTKLEDSAMYFCASSERVAQETQYFGPGTRLLVL.

The chain links TRBV28 to TRBJ1-4, with D hard to call. Deletions cut 3 bases from V and 8 bases from J, with 4 bases between. CDR1 MDHEN and CDR2 SYDVKM come from the germline V gene. The CDR3 loop spans 11 amino acids. This CDR3 is CASSFGEKLFF. The CDR3 nucleotides read TGTGCCAGCAGTTTCGGCGAAAAACTGTTTTTT.

This clone was counted once. The rearrangement links TRBV5-4 to TRBJ2-2; unclear D gene. There are 13 residues in the CDR3. Trimming took 4 bases from V and 6 from J, leaving 10 bases between them. CDR1 and CDR2 (germline): SGHNT, YYREEE (reference sequence). The CDR3 reads CASSQSSAGELFF. The CDR3 DNA is TGTGCCAGCAGCCAAAGTAGTGCCGGGGAGCTGTTTTTT.

The V and J genes are TRBV7-9 and TRBJ2-5, with D possibly matching TRBD2 (5 bases). CDR1 and CDR2 from the germline V gene are SEHNR and FQNEAQ (reference sequence). V was pared by 5 bases and J by 1 base, with 14 bases between. The CDR3 contains 15 residues. CDR3 nucleotides: TGTGCCAGCAGCCGGACTGACATCTTCCAAGAGACCCAGTACTTC. It is translated as CASSRTDIFQETQYF. Full variable domain (rest looked up from reference TRBV7-9 and TRBJ2-5): DTGVSQNPRHKITKRGQNVTFRCDPISEHNRLYWYRQTLGQGPEFLTYFQNEAQLEKSRLLSDRFSAERPKGSFSTLEIQRTEQGDSAMYLCASSRTDIFQETQYFGPGTRLLVL.